Each of the 23 T cell receptor beta chains below was sequenced from the same sample in a study of shared clonotypes between healthy human individuals. Generated by immunoSEQ multiplex PCR, the TCRdb table keeps only in-frame clones and is missing some. Of 450,000 to 500,000 clones listed, around 80% are singletons. Sequencing input: PBMCs. The receptor source for this set is a woman in her thirties or forties in good health. Some clones in this sample may be carry-over from other donors' samples.

The CDR3 bases are TGTGCCACCTCAAGGACAGGGGATACAGATACGCAGTATTTT. It is translated as CATSRTGDTDTQYF. The J gene is TRBJ2-3, the V gene TRBV19; TRBD1 agrees at 9 bases. With 10 bases clipped from V and 3 bases from J, the junction kept 8 bases outside the gene matches. This CDR3 spans 14 amino acids. Germline lookup yields CDR1 LNHDA and CDR2 SQIVND (reference sequence).

CDR3 nucleotide sequence: TGTGCCAGCAGCTCCATTGTGGGTAGGGTCAATGAGCAGTTCTTC. This gives the protein CASSSIVGRVNEQFF. The V gene is TRBV7-9, the J gene TRBJ2-1; no definite D call. The length of the CDR3 is 15 residues. The V gene lost 4 bases and the J gene lost 6 bases, with 16 bases spanning the gap. Germline loops: CDR1 SEHNR, CDR2 FQNEAQ (reference sequence).

V gene TRBV5-4 combines with J gene TRBJ1-1; the D is unclear. Germline CDR1 is SGHNT and CDR2 is YYREEE (reference sequence). The V end was cut by 5 bases, the J end by 2 bases, with 7 bases between. The CDR3 loop spans 12 amino acids. The CDR3 loop reads CASSGGNTEAFF. The CDR3 coding sequence is TGTGCCAGCAGTGGCGGAAACACTGAAGCTTTCTTT.

The chain links TRBV6-5 to TRBJ1-2; D may be TRBD1 (6 bases). The CDR3 is 12 residues long. Germline CDR1 is MNHEY and CDR2 is SVGAGI. V shed 3 bases and J shed 8 bases, with 10 bases lying between them. DNA for the CDR3: TGTGCCAGCAGTTATCCAGGGGAAGGCTACACCTTC. It specifies CASSYPGEGYTF.

Note on this clone: A far more abundant clone sits one base away, making this likely a read error. The V and J genes are TRBV4-2 and TRBJ2-7, with a tentative D call TRBD2 (5 bases). Germline V gene sequence: CDR1 LGHNA, CDR2 YNFKEQ. Trimming removed 1 base from V and 2 bases from J, with 18 bases in between. The CDR3 is made up of 17 amino acids. The CDR3, as DNA: TGTGCCAGCAGCCAAGGCCAATCGGGGAAAACCACCTACGAGCAGTACTTC. Translating gives CASSQGQSGKTTYEQYF.

The chain employs TRBV29-1 and TRBJ2-2, with 9 positions matching TRBD1. J was trimmed by 5 bases and V by 7 bases; bases with no gene match: 11. There are 15 residues in the CDR3. From germline, CDR1 is SQVTM and CDR2 ANQGSEA. The CDR3 region is CSAKPGQGRTGELFF. The CDR3 bases are TGCAGCGCTAAACCGGGACAGGGACGGACCGGGGAGCTGTTTTTT.

The chain has TRBV11-2 and TRBJ2-1; 9 bases map to TRBD2. The CDR3 loop spans 16 amino acids. The germline gives CDR1 SGHAT, CDR2 FQNNGV. V gave up 1 base and J gave up 5 bases; unmatched junction bases: 6. The DNA of the CDR3 is TGTGCCAGCAGCTTAGTGGGCGGGAGGGGGAACAATGAGCAGTTCTTC. Translation: CASSLVGGRGNNEQFF.

The J gene is TRBJ2-1, the V gene TRBV27, with D perhaps assigned TRBD1 or TRBD2 (5 bases each). The V end was cut by 1 base, the J end by 6 bases, with 13 bases between. The CDR3 is made up of 15 amino acids. In germline, CDR1 is MNHEY, CDR2 SMNVEV (reference sequence). This CDR3 reads CASSLFGTMGNEQFF. Written as DNA, the CDR3 is TGTGCCAGCAGTTTATTTGGGACGATGGGCAATGAGCAGTTCTTC.

The chain uses TRBV2 and TRBJ2-2; a possible D gene is TRBD2 (7 bases). V was cut by 7 bases and J by 4 bases, with 16 bases left in between. This CDR3 spans 15 amino acids. The germline V gene encodes CDR1 SNHLY and CDR2 FYNNEI. In DNA form, the CDR3 reads TGTGCCAGCATAGGGGGGGTCGGTCTCACCGGGGAGCTGTTTTTT. Translating it yields CASIGGVGLTGELFF.

The chain employs TRBV5-1 and TRBJ2-7, with a weak D call TRBD1 (6 bases). V was pared by 5 bases and J by 2 bases, with 14 bases between. The germline CDR1 and CDR2 sequences are SGHRS and YFSETQ. The CDR3 sequence is 14 residues long. The CDR3 DNA is TGCGCCAGCAGTGGCCTACAGGGAACCTACGAGCAGTACTTC. This translates into CASSGLQGTYEQYF.

V usage is TRBV5-1 and J usage is TRBJ2-1; no clear D. Trimming left V 0 bases short and J 7 bases short, with 17 bases between. The V gene's germline CDR1 is SGHRS and CDR2 YFSETQ. The CDR3 spans 16 residues. CDR3 region: CASSLAGSIVRNEQFF. The CDR3 DNA follows: TGCGCCAGCAGCTTGGCGGGCAGCATTGTGAGAAATGAGCAGTTCTTC.

The chain links TRBV18 to TRBJ1-5; 7 bases align to TRBD1. With 5 bases clipped from V and 2 bases from J, the junction kept 3 bases outside the gene matches. The CDR3 covers 14 residues. Germline loops: CDR1 KGHSH, CDR2 LQKENI. CDR3 protein: CASSSTGGNQPQHF. In nucleotides, the CDR3 is TGTGCCAGCTCATCCACAGGGGGCAATCAGCCCCAGCATTTT.

The genes are TRBV7-3 and TRBJ2-7; a possible D gene is TRBD1 (6 bases). V lost 5 bases, J lost 0 bases, and 14 bases lay in between. The CDR3 is 15 amino acids. Germline values: CDR1 SGHTA, CDR2 FQGTGA. The CDR3 sequence: CASSPQGEGSYEQYF. DNA of the CDR3: TGTGCCAGCAGCCCACAGGGCGAAGGCTCCTACGAGCAGTACTTC.

CDR3 protein: CASRTGTAGEQYF. The CDR3 bases are TGTGCCAGCAGGACCGGGACAGCTGGCGAGCAGTACTTC. The chain links TRBV28 to TRBJ2-7; 7 nucleotides match TRBD1. V trimming: 6 bases; J trimming: 6 bases; junction bases outside the gene matches: 8. The CDR3 consists of 13 residues. Germline V lookup: CDR1 MDHEN, CDR2 SYDVKM.

This clone has a handful of counts. This chain connects TRBV6-5 to TRBJ2-5; a possible D gene is TRBD2 (6 bases). Trimming cost V 3 bases and J 5 bases, with 13 bases left between them. CDR3 length: 14 residues. Germline lookup yields CDR1 MNHEY and CDR2 SVGAGI. CDR3 sequence (DNA): TGTGCCAGCAGTTATCGGGACTCCCAGGAGACCCAGTACTTC. As protein: CASSYRDSQETQYF.

On this clone: A much larger clonotype is one base distant, so this may be a read error. V usage is TRBV29-1 and J usage is TRBJ2-4; no definite D call. Germline CDR1 and CDR2: SQVTM and ANQGSEA. The CDR3 is 14 amino acids. The CDR3 DNA follows: TGCAGCGTTGAAAGTGAATGGCCCAAAAACACTCAGTACTTC. Encoded protein: CSVESEWPKNTQYF. Supplemented by reference TRBV29-1 and TRBJ2-4, the full variable domain reads SAVISQKPSRDICQRGTSLTIQCQVDSQVTMMFWYRQQPGQSLTLIATANQGSEATYESGFVIDKFPISRPNLTFSTLTVSNMSPEDSSIYLCSVESEWPKNTQYFGAGTRLSVL.

On this clone itself: With only one base between it and a far larger clone, this is likely a read error. The J gene is TRBJ2-1, the V gene TRBV4-1; the D gene is possibly TRBD1 (6 bases). CDR1 and CDR2 (germline): MGHRA, YSYEKL. Trimming stripped 5 bases from V and 9 bases from J, with 14 bases between. CDR3 length: 13 amino acids. In DNA form, the CDR3 reads TGCGCCAGCAGCTTCCCCGGGACACTTGAGCAGTTCTTC. Encoded protein: CASSFPGTLEQFF.

This chain uses TRBV30 with TRBJ2-5; TRBD2 is a possible D gene (6 bases). The closer fit of TRBJ2-7 to the DNA end suggests the J call may be wrong. This CDR3 region has 15 residues. Germline V CDR1 and CDR2: GTSNPN, SVGIG (reference sequence). The CDR3 DNA reads as TGTGCCTGGAGTGCCAGCAGCGGGCTCTCCTACGAGCAGTACTTC. It yields the protein CAWSASSGLSYEQYF.

V and J are TRBV5-1 and TRBJ2-7; the D is unclear. Trimming stripped 0 bases from V and 6 bases from J, with 13 bases between. Germline values: CDR1 SGHRS, CDR2 YFSETQ. CDR3 length: 14 residues. CDR3 region: CASSLDSTTAEQYF. The CDR3 DNA reads as TGCGCCAGCAGCTTGGACAGCACTACGGCCGAGCAGTACTTC.

This clone occurred a few times. This chain connects TRBV19 to TRBJ1-2, with D hard to call. V lost 6 bases and J lost 7, with 21 bases in between. The CDR3 consists of 15 residues. Germline CDR1 and CDR2: LNHDA and SQIVND (reference sequence). CDR3 DNA sequence: TGTGCCAGTAGCCAAACAGCCGGGCCGCGGTCTGGCTACACCTTC. Translated, it gives CASSQTAGPRSGYTF. The full variable domain, its missing parts supplied by reference TRBV19 and TRBJ1-2, is DGGITQSPKYLFRKEGQNVTLSCEQNLNHDAMYWYRQDPGQGLRLIYYSQIVNDFQKGDIAEGYSVSREKKESFPLTVTSAQKNPTAFYLCASSQTAGPRSGYTFGSGTRLTVV.

The genes are TRBV4-1 and TRBJ2-5, with 10 bases fitting TRBD1. The J call is in doubt because the DNA end fits TRBJ2-7 better. The length of the CDR3 is 16 residues. Germline V gene lookup returns CDR1 MGHRA and CDR2 YSYEKL. CDR3 sequence (DNA): TGCGCCAGCAGCCAATCCCTCCGGGACAGGGGATACGAGCAGTACTTC. It translates to CASSQSLRDRGYEQYF.

This chain joins TRBV30 and TRBJ1-2; D gene uncertain. There are 12 residues in the CDR3. Trimming pared 3 bases from V and 6 bases from J, leaving 11 bases between. Looked up from germline, CDR1 is GTSNPN and CDR2 is SVGIG (reference sequence). CDR3 sequence reads: CAWSGASDGYTF. The CDR3 DNA is TGTGCCTGGAGCGGCGCGAGCGATGGCTACACCTTC. Using reference TRBV30 and TRBJ1-2 for the parts outside the CDR3, the full variable domain is SQTIHQWPATLVQPVGSPLSLECTVEGTSNPNLYWYRQAAGRGLQLLFYSVGIGQISSEVPQNLSASRPQDRQFILSSKKLLLSDSGFYLCAWSGASDGYTFGSGTRLTVV.

This rearrangement joins TRBV28 to TRBJ1-2, with TRBD1 identical over 7 bases. Germline trimming cut 3 bases from V and 3 bases from J; bases unmatched to any gene: 4. The CDR3 sequence is 14 residues long. Germline assignment: CDR1 MDHEN and CDR2 SYDVKM. The CDR3 bases are TGTGCCAGCAGTTTCCGGGACAGAGACTATGGCTACACCTTC. Translation: CASSFRDRDYGYTF.